The entry below gives a single T cell receptor beta chain sequence along with its context. This sample is drawn from a study of blood T cell repertoires in COVID-19. The CDR3 loop spans 13 amino acids. Looked up from germline, CDR1 is SQVTM and CDR2 is ANQGSEA. The assay was immunoSEQ multiplex PCR, and TCRdb's table has in-frame clones only and misses some. The sample has more than 45,000 clones; 87% are singletons. The rearrangement joins TRBV29-1 to TRBJ1-1; 8 bases fit TRBD1. Sequencing used peripheral blood. This clonotype was sampled from a human donor with active COVID-19. The donor label of this sample is uncertain. The CDR3 DNA is TGCGCTCTCGTCGGACAGGGGAACACTGAAGCTTTCTTT. Its translation: CALVGQGNTEAFF.